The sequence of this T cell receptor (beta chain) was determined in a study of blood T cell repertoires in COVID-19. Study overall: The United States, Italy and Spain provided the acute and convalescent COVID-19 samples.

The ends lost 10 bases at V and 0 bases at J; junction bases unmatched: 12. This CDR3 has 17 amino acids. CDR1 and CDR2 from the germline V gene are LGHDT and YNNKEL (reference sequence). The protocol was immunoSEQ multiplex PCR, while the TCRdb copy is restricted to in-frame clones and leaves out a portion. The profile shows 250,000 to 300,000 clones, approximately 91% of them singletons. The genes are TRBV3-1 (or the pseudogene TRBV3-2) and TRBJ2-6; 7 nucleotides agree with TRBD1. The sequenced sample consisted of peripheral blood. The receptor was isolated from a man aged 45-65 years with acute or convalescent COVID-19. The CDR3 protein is CATSPRDRRSGANVLTF. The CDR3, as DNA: TGTGCCACCAGTCCCCGGGACAGACGCTCTGGGGCCAACGTCCTGACTTTC.